This T cell receptor beta chain is from a study of cytomegalovirus exposure and HLA in healthy donors. The junction had 11 bases not matched to a gene; V was cut back by 3 bases and J by 0 bases. Per germline, CDR1 SGHRS and CDR2 YFSETQ. This CDR3 contains 19 residues. Sequencing used immunoSEQ multiplex PCR; TCRdb keeps in-frame clones, though not all of them. Here the sample spans roughly 90,000 clones, 75% to 90% being singletons. The sample consisted of PBMCs. The chain has TRBV5-1 and TRBJ2-1, with 11 bases identical to TRBD2. This clonotype was sampled from a man aged 18 to 30 in good health and CMV-seropositive. The CDR3: CASSSNPGLAEISYNEQFF. In nucleotides, the CDR3 is TGCGCCAGCAGCTCAAATCCGGGACTAGCGGAGATCTCCTACAATGAGCAGTTCTTC.